Many counts were recorded for the clone carrying this T cell receptor beta chain. Its antigen is as yet unknown. The data were obtained in a study of T cells in Graves' hyperthyroidism and ophthalmopathy. Findings and limits, study-wide: By a 13 V-J model, ophthalmopathy was set apart from stable hyperthyroidism.

Together with thyroid ultrasound, orbital computed tomography, serum thyroxine and TRAb, clinical symptoms were used for diagnoses. Template material for amplifying TCR beta CDR3 regions consisted of RNA transcripts. HTBI primers drove first-round RT-PCR of the TCR CDR3. MiXCR, run by TCRdb on the multiplex PCR reads, gives a single entry per CDR3 protein. The top ten clones hold 9.2% of a sample with around 350,000 distinct CDR3 sequences, about 12% of them seen once. Between the trimmed V and J ends, which lost 4 bases and 5 bases, there was a span of 15 bases. This CDR3 is built from 14 residues. Per germline, CDR1 SGHKS and CDR2 YYEKEE (reference sequence).

The sequence derives from a young woman with Graves' hyperthyroidism. Sequenced input: blood. The chain employs TRBV5-5 and TRBJ2-5; perhaps D is TRBD1 or TRBD2 (5 bases each). CDR3 in amino acids: CASSQGTPRETQYF. Written as DNA, the CDR3 is TGTGCCAGCAGCCAAGGGACCCCGCGGGAGACCCAGTACTTC.